The 3 T cell receptor beta chains given below trace back to one sample, sequenced in a study of blood T cells in healthy people across ages (dated by TCRdb to the mid-2010s). Preparation of the library involved 5' RACE. The reads were generated on an Illumina HiSeq 2500. The second PCR ran for about 6 to 12 cycles and used a J-beta primer mix along with a sample-barcoded 5' primer. TCRdb passed the public sequencing reads through fastp at Q25 and MiXCR, retaining productive beta sequences. Each CDR3 protein gets just one entry, which takes the most common genes and DNA from the rows behind it. The sample table records about 1,400,000 distinct CDR3 sequences; 35% to 45% of these occur just once. The top ten hold 7% to 9% of the sample. The sequencing sample was made of blood. Receptors were obtained from a woman under 30 in good health.

This clonotype appeared a few times. The genes are TRBV5-1 and TRBJ1-4; 9 nucleotides agree with TRBD1. CDR3 length: 16 amino acids. CDR1 is SGHRS and CDR2 is YFSETQ in the germline V gene. J lost 1 base, V lost 7 bases, and 8 bases had no gene match. CDR3 coding DNA: TGCGCCAGCGGCGCGACAGGGGGTGTAACTAATGAAAAACTGTTTTTT. Translating gives CASGATGGVTNEKLFF.

V gene TRBV7-2 combines with J gene TRBJ2-1; 9 bases match TRBD2. The end of the DNA is better explained by TRBJ2-7, so the J call may be wrong. The CDR3 totals 16 residues. From germline, CDR1 is SGHTA and CDR2 FQGNSA. CDR3 nucleotide sequence: TGTGCCAGCAGACGTAGCGGGAGCTCCTCCTACAATGAGCAGTACTTC. Residues: CASRRSGSSSYNEQYF.

This clonotype was found a few times. The chain links TRBV11-1 to TRBJ2-1; D possibly corresponds to TRBD2 (5 bases). The CDR3 is 16 residues long. The V and J ends lost 5 bases and 4 bases respectively, with 18 bases between them. The germline V gene encodes CDR1 SGHAT and CDR2 FQDESV (reference sequence). The CDR3 nucleotides read TGTGCCAGCAGCCCCTTTCTCGGGGATGTATACAATGAGCAGTTCTTC. This gives the protein CASSPFLGDVYNEQFF.